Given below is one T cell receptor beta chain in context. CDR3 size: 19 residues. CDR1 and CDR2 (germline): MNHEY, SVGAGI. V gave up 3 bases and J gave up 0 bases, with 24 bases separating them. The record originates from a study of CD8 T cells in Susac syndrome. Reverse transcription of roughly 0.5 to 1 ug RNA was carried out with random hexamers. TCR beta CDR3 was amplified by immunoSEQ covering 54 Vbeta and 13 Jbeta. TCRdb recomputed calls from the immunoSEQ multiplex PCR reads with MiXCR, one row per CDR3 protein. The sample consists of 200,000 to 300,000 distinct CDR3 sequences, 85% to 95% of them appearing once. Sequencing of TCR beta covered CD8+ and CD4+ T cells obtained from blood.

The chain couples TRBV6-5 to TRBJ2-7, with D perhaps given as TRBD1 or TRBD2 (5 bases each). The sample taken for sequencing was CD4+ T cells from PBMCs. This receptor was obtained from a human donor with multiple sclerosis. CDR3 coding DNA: TGTGCCAGCAGTTATCCGCACCGGGACCTCCTAGGGAGCTCCTACGAGCAGTACGTC. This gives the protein CASSYPHRDLLGSSYEQYV.